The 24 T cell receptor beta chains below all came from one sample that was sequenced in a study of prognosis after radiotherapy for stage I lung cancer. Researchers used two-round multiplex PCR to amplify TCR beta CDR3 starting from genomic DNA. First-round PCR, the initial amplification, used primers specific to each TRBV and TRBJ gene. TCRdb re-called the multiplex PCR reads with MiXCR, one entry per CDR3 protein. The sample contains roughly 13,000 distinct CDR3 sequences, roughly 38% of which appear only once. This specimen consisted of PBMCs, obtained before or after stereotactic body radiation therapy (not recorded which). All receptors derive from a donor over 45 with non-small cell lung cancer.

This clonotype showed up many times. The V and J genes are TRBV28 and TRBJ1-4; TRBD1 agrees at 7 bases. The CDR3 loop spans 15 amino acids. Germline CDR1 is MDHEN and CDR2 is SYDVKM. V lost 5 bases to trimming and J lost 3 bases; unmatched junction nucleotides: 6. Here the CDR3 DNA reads TGTGCCAGCAGTCCACCGGGACAGTCTAATGAAAAACTGTTTTTT. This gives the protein CASSPPGQSNEKLFF.

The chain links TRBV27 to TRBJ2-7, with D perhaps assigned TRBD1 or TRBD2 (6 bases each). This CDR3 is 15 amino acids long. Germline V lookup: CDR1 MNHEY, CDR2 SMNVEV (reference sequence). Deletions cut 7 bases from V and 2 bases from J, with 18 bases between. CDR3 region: CASKGDWGATYEQYF. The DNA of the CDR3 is TGTGCCAGCAAAGGGGATTGGGGGGCGACCTACGAGCAGTACTTC.

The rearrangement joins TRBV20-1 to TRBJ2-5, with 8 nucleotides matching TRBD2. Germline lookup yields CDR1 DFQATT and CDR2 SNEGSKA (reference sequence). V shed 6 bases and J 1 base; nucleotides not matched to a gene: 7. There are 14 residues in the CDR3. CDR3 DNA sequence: TGCAGTGCGAAAACTAGCGGCAGCCAAGAGACCCAGTACTTC. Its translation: CSAKTSGSQETQYF.

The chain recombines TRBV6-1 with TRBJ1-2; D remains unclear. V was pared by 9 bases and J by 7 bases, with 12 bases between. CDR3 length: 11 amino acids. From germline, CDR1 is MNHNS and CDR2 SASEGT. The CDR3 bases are TGTGCCAGAAACACGGGCGCTGGCTACACCTTC. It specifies CARNTGAGYTF.

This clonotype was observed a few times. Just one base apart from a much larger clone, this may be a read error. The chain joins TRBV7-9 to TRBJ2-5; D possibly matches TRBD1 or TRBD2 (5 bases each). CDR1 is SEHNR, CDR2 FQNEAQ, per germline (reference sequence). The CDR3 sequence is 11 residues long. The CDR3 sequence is CASSLGGTRYF. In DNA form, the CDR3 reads TGTGCCAGCAGCTTAGGGGGGACCCGGTACTTC.

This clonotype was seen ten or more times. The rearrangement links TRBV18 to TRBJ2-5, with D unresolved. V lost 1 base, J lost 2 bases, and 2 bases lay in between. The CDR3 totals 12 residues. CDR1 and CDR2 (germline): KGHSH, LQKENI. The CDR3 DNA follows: TGTGCCAGCTCACCACAACAAGAGACCCAGTACTTC. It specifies CASSPQQETQYF.

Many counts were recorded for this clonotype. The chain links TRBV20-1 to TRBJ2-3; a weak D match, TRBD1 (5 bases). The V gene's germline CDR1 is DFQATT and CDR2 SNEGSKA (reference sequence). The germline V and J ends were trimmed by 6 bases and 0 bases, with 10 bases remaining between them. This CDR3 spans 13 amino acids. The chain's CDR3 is CSARPGSTDTQYF. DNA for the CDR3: TGCAGTGCCAGGCCAGGGAGCACAGATACGCAGTATTTT.

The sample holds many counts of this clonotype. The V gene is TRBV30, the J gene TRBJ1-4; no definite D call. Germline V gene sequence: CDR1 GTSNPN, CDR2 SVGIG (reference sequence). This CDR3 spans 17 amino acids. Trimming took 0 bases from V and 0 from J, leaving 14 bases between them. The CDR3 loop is CAWSVGIKGATNEKLFF. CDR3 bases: TGTGCCTGGAGTGTAGGAATTAAGGGAGCAACTAATGAAAAACTGTTTTTT.

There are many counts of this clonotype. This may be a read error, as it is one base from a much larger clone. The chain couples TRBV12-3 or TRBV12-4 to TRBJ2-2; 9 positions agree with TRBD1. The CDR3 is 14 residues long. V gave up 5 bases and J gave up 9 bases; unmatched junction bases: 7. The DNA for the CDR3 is TGTGCCAGCAGTCCACCGGACAGGGGTCGGGAGCTGTTTTTT. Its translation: CASSPPDRGRELFF.

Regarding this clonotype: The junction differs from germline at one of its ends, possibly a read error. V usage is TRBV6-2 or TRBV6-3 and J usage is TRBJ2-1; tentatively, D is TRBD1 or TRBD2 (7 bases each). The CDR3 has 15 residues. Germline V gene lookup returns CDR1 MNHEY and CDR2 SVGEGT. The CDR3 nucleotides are TGTGCCAGCAGTTACCAGGGGGGGGCCCAAAATGAGCAGTTATTC. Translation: CASSYQGGAQNEQLF.

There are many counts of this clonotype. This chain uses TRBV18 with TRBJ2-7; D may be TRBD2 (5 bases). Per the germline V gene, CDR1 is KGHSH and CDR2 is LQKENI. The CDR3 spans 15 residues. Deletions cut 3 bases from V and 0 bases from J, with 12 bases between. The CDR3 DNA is TGTGCCAGCTCACCGAGGGAAGACAACTCCTACGAGCAGTACTTC. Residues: CASSPREDNSYEQYF. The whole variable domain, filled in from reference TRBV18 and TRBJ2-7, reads NAGVMQNPRHLVRRRGQEARLRCSPMKGHSHVYWYRQLPEEGLKFMVYLQKENIIDESGMPKERFSAEFPKEGPSILRIQQVVRGDSAAYFCASSPREDNSYEQYFGPGTRLTVT.

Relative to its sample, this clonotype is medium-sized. CDR3 in amino acids: CASRRGTGSYEQYF. CDR3 in DNA: TGTGCCAGCAGACGCGGGACAGGCTCCTACGAGCAGTACTTC. The genes are TRBV27 and TRBJ2-7, with 8 bases matching TRBD1. Trimming took 6 bases from V and 0 from J; bases not matched to a gene: 4. The V gene's germline CDR1 is MNHEY and CDR2 SMNVEV (reference sequence). The CDR3 covers 14 residues.

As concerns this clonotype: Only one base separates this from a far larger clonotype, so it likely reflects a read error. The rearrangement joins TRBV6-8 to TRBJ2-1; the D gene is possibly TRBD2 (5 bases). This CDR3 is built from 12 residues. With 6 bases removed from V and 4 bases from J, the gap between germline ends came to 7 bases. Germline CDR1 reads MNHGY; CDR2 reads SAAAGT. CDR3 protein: CASRRGYNEQFF. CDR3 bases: TGTGCCAGCAGACGCGGGTACAATGAGCAGTTCTTC.

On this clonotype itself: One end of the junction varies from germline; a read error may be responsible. This chain's CDR3 is CASTRQALTSVNTIYF. The CDR3 DNA follows: TGTGCCAGCACCCGACAGGCCCTTACCTCTGTAAACACCATATATTTT. This chain uses TRBV6-2 or TRBV6-3 with TRBJ1-3; D is possibly TRBD1 (6 bases). In germline, CDR1 is MNHEY, CDR2 SVGEGT. The CDR3 has 16 residues.

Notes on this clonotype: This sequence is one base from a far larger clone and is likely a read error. The CDR3 spells CASSEASGVANEQFF. The CDR3 DNA follows: TGTGCCAGCAGTGAAGCTAGCGGGGTGGCCAATGAGCAGTTCTTC. The chain combines TRBV6-4 with TRBJ2-1; 9 bases match TRBD2. Germline values: CDR1 MRHNA, CDR2 SNTAGT. This CDR3 is built from 15 residues. J was trimmed by 6 bases and V by 3 bases; bases with no gene match: 6.

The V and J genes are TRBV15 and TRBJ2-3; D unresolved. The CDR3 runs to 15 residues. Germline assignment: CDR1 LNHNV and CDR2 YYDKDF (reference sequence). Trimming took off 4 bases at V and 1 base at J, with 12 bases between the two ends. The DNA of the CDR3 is TGTGCCACCAGCACCTGGGCATGTGGCACAGATACGCAGTATTTT. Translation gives CATSTWACGTDTQYF.

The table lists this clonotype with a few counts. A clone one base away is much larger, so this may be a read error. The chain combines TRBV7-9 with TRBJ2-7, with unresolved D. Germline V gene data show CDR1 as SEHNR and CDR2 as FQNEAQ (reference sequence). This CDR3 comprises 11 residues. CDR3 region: CASRSSYGQYF. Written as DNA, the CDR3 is TGTGCCAGCAGGTCCAGCTACGGGCAGTACTTC.

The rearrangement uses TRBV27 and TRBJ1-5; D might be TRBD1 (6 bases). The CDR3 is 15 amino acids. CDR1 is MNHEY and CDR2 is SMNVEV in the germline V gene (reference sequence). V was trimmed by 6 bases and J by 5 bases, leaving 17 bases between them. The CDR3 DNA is TGTGCCAGCAGGGGGGACGCTGCAGGGGATCAGCCCCAGCATTTT. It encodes CASRGDAAGDQPQHF.

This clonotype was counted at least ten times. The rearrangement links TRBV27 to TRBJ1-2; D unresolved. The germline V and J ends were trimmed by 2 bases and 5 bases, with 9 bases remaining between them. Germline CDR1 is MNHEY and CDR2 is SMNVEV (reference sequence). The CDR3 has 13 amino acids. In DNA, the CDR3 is TGTGCCAGCAGTTTAAATCTCCAGTATGGCTACACCTTC. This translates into CASSLNLQYGYTF.

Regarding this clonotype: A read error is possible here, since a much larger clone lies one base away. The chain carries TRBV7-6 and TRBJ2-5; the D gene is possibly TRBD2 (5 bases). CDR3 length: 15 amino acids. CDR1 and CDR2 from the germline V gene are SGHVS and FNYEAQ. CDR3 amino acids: CASSLRTRYQDTQYF. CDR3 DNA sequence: TGTGCCAGCAGCCTAAGGACTCGGTACCAAGATACCCAGTACTTC.

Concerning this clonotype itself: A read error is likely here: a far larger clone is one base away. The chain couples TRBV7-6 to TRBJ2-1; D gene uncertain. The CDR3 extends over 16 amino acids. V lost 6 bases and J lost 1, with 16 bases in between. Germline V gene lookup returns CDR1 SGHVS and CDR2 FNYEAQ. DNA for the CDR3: TGTGCCAGCAGTTACCGCCCCACCTCTTCCTACAATGAGCAGTTCTTC. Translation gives CASSYRPTSSYNEQFF.

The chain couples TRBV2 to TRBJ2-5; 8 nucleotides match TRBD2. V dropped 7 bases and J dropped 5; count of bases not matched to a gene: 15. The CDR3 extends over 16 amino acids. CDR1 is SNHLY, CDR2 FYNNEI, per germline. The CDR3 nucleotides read TGTGCCAGCATCTCCGAGACTAGCGTGGGGGGGGAGACCCAGTACTTC. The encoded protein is CASISETSVGGETQYF.

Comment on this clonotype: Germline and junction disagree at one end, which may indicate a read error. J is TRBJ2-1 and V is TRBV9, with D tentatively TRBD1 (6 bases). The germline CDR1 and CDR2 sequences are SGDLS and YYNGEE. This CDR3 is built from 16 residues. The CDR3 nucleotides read TGTGCCAGCAGCCCAGAGGGGGTGTTAACCTACAATGGGCAGTTCTTC. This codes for CASSPEGVLTYNGQFF.

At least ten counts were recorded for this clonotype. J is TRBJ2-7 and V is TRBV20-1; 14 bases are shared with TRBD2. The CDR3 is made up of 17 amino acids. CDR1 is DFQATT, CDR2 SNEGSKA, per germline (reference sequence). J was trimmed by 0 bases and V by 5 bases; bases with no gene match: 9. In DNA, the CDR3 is TGCAGTGCTGGAAAACTAGGACTAGCGGGGGGCTCCTACGAGCAGTACTTC. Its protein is CSAGKLGLAGGSYEQYF.